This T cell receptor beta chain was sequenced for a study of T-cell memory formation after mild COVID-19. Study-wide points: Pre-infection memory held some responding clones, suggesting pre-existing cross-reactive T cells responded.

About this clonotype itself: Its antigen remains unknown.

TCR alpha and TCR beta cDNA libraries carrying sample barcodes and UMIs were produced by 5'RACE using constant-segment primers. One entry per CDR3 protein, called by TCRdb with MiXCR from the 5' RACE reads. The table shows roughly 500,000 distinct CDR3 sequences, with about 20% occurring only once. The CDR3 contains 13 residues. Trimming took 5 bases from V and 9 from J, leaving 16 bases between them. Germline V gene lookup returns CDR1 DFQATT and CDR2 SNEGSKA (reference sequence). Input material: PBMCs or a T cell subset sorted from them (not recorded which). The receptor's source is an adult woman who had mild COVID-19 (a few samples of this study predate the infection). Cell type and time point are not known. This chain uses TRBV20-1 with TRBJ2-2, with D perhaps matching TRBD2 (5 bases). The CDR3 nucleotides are TGCAGTGCTCGGACTGATTACCGGCGGGAGCTGTTTTTT. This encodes CSARTDYRRELFF.